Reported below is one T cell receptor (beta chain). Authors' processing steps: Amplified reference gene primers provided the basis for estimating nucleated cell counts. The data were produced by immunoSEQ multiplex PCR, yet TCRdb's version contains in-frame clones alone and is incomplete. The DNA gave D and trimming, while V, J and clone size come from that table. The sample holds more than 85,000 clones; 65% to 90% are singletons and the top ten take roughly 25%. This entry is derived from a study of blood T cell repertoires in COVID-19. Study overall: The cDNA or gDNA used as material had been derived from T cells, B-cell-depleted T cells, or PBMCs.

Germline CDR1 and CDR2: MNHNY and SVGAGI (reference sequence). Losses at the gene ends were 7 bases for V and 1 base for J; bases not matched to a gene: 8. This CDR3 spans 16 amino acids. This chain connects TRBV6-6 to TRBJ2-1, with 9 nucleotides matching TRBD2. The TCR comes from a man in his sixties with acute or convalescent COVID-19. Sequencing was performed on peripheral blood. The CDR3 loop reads CASNPIAGDSYNEQFF. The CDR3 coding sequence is TGTGCCAGCAATCCTATAGCGGGGGATTCCTACAATGAGCAGTTCTTC.